This is a list of T cell receptor beta chains from one sample in a study of T cell repertoires in cytomegalovirus infection. Their target antigens are unknown. Via MiXCR, TCRdb re-called the reads, giving one row per CDR3 protein. The data contain hundreds of thousands of distinct CDR3 sequences, approximately 31% of them singletons. The sample in question was cultured CD8+ T cells from PBMCs, obtained from culture after CMV antigen stimulation. The receptors were gathered from a human donor in good health (CMV status not recorded). Some clones in this sample may be carry-over from other donors' samples. The CDR3 runs from the conserved cysteine through the conserved F or W. D genes are given only for firm matches. Size is stated for part of the rows, as once, few or many counts, or as a class when the clone is expanded.

TRBJ2-5 | TRBD1 | few | TRBV10-2 | TGCGCCAGCATTGGGACAGGGGGCTTACAAGAGACCCAGTACTTC | CASIGTGGLQETQYF
TRBJ1-2 | NA | NA | TRBV6-1 | TGTGCCAGCAGTGAACAGGGCAACTATGGCTACACCTTC | CASSEQGNYGYTF
TRBJ1-6 | NA | few | TRBV7-6 | TGTGCCAGCAGCTTAGCCTGGGGGGATCCCAATAATTCACCCCTCCACTTT | CASSLAWGDPNNSPLHF
TRBJ2-1 | NA | NA | TRBV12-3/TRBV12-4 | TGTGCCAGCAGTTCGCAGGGGCGAGACAATGAGCAGTTCTTC | CASSSQGRDNEQFF
TRBJ1-1 | NA | few | TRBV19 | TGTGCCAGTAGTGCCAAAATCTCGGCTCTCACTGAAGCTTTCTTT | CASSAKISALTEAFF
TRBJ2-2 | NA | few | TRBV7-9 | TGTGCCAGCAGCGGTTACAGGGCGGACACCGGGGAGCTGTTTTTT | CASSGYRADTGELFF
TRBJ1-6 | NA | once | TRBV20-1 | TGCAGTCCTAGAATTCTGAATTCACCCCTCCACTTT | CSPRILNSPLHF
TRBJ1-6 | NA | few | TRBV6-2/TRBV6-3 | TGTGCCAGCAGCTACGGGGGTCTGGCACCCCTCCACTTT | CASSYGGLAPLHF
TRBJ1-2 | NA | few | TRBV3-1 | TGTGCCAGCAGCCAAATCAGGAGATCTAACTATGGCTACACCTTC | CASSQIRRSNYGYTF
TRBJ2-3 | NA | NA | TRBV18 | TGTGCCAGCTCACAACCGACCTACCCCCATGACACAGATACGCAGTATTTT | CASSQPTYPHDTDTQYF
TRBJ1-1 | NA | NA | TRBV25-1 | TGTGCCAGCAGTGAATGGTTTAGTGGGGAACGGACTGAAGCTTTCTTT | CASSEWFSGERTEAFF
TRBJ1-1 | NA | NA | TRBV20-1 | TGCAGTGCACAGGGATATACTGAAGCTTTCTTT | CSAQGYTEAFF
TRBJ2-1 | NA | few | TRBV19 | TGTGCCAGTAGTATAGACGACTACAATGAGCAGTTCTTC | CASSIDDYNEQFF
TRBJ2-7 | NA | few | TRBV20-1 | TGCAGTGCTCTGACACCATCCTACGAGCAGTACTTC | CSALTPSYEQYF
TRBJ1-2 | TRBD1 | NA | TRBV5-6 | TGTGCCAGCAGCTCGACAGGAGGGGGCGATGGCTACACCTTC | CASSSTGGGDGYTF
TRBJ2-1 | NA | NA | TRBV7-9 | TGTGCCACTCTAGGGTGGAATGAGCAGTTCTTC | CATLGWNEQFF
TRBJ1-2 | NA | few | TRBV12-3/TRBV12-4 | TGTGCCAGCAGTCGAGGGGGTGGGATCCTTGGCTACACCTTC | CASSRGGGILGYTF
TRBJ1-1 | TRBD1 | many | TRBV7-9 | TGTGCCAGCAGCTCAACAGGGGGAGAGTGGACTGAAGCTTTCTTT | CASSSTGGEWTEAFF
TRBJ2-6 | NA | few | TRBV27 | TGTGCCAGCAGGGGGGCGTTCGGTTCTGGGGCCAACGTCCTGACTTTC | CASRGAFGSGANVLTF
TRBJ2-7 | NA | few | TRBV9 | TGTGCCAGCAGCCCCCGGGGAGATTACTACGAGCAGTACTTC | CASSPRGDYYEQYF
TRBJ2-5 | NA | NA | TRBV4-3 | TGCGCCAGCAGCCCTCGGGTGAGCAAAGAGACCCAGTACTTC | CASSPRVSKETQYF
TRBJ1-4 | NA | NA | TRBV4-3 | TGCGCCAGCAGCCAGAGGGATGCAACTAATGAAAAACTGTTTTTT | CASSQRDATNEKLFF
TRBJ2-2 | NA | NA | TRBV25-1 | TGTGCCAGCAGTGAGGTTCGGGACCCATTCCGCGCCGGGGAGCTGTTTTTT | CASSEVRDPFRAGELFF
TRBJ2-3 | TRBD2 | few | TRBV7-9 | TGTGCCAGCAACCCCGGGAGGATTAGCGGGGGGGATAGCACAGATACGCAGTATTTT | CASNPGRISGGDSTDTQYF
TRBJ2-1 | TRBD2 | few | TRBV5-4 | TGTGCCAGCAGAACACTAGCGGACGTTTACAATGAGCAGTTCTTC | CASRTLADVYNEQFF
TRBJ1-1 | NA | NA | TRBV6-5 | TGTGCCAGCAGTTACTCGATCAAGACTGAAGCTTTCTTT | CASSYSIKTEAFF
TRBJ1-5 | NA | few | TRBV7-8 | TGTGCCAGCAGCGTTGTATGGGGCTCCAATCAGCCCCAGCATTTT | CASSVVWGSNQPQHF
TRBJ2-1 | TRBD2 | NA | TRBV7-6 | TGTGCCAGTGCGCGGGGGGGCGTCGATGAGCAGTTCTTC | CASARGGVDEQFF
TRBJ2-2 | NA | few | TRBV19 | TGTGCCAGTAGTATAGTGGGGAGTGGGGCGACCACCGGGGAGCTGTTTTTT | CASSIVGSGATTGELFF
TRBJ2-5 | TRBD1 | few | TRBV27 | TGTGCCAGCAGTTTATCTGGCGGACAGGTCTGGGGAGAGACCCAGTACTTC | CASSLSGGQVWGETQYF
TRBJ2-7 | TRBD2 | NA | TRBV12-5 | TGTGCTAGTGGCACGACTAGCGGGGTTCTCTACGAGCAGTACTTC | CASGTTSGVLYEQYF
TRBJ1-1 | NA | NA | TRBV27 | TGTGCCAGCAGTTTAATCCAGGGATCCACTGAAGCTTTCTTT | CASSLIQGSTEAFF
TRBJ1-3 | NA | NA | TRBV7-2 | TGTGCCAGCAGCTTCCCCAGGGACGTTCCTGGAAACACCATATATTTT | CASSFPRDVPGNTIYF
TRBJ2-1 | NA | many | TRBV7-9 | TGTGCCAGCAGCCCCCAGGAGCCCATCCCCTACAATGAGCAGTTCTTC | CASSPQEPIPYNEQFF
TRBJ2-3 | NA | NA | TRBV5-8 | TGTGCCAGCAGCCCCATGGGCGCAGGCCCCCACACAGATACGCAGTATTTT | CASSPMGAGPHTDTQYF
TRBJ1-2 | NA | NA | TRBV14 | TGTGCCAGCAGCCAAGATATTTTAAGGGTTGGCTACACCTTC | CASSQDILRVGYTF
TRBJ2-3 | TRBD2 | many | TRBV7-6 | TGTGCCAGCAGCCCAGGACTAGCGGGGGGATACACAGATACGCAGTATTTT | CASSPGLAGGYTDTQYF
TRBJ2-5 | NA | many | TRBV7-2 | TGTGCCAGCAGCTTAACAGGACACGAGACCCAGTACTTC | CASSLTGHETQYF
TRBJ2-1 | NA | many | TRBV7-9 | TGTGCCAGTTTAGCCCCAGGGCGCAATGAGCAGTTCTTC | CASLAPGRNEQFF
TRBJ1-2 | NA | few | TRBV5-4 | TGTGCCAGCAGGATTGGGTGGGACGCAAACGTCGGCTACACCTTC | CASRIGWDANVGYTF
TRBJ2-1 | NA | NA | TRBV27 | TGTGCCAGCAGTTTAGAATCCCAGCAGTTCTTC | CASSLESQQFF
TRBJ2-1 | TRBD2 | many | TRBV7-2 | TGTGCCAGCAGCATCGGGACTAGCGGGGTTGCGAATGAGCAGTTCTTC | CASSIGTSGVANEQFF
TRBJ1-6 | TRBD1 | NA | TRBV27 | TGTGCCAGCAGTTTAAGGGGCCTAGGGGGCCTCTATAATTCACCCCTCCACTTT | CASSLRGLGGLYNSPLHF